The rows below give T cell receptor beta chains drawn from one sample of a study of monozygotic twins with inflammatory bowel disease. TCRdb reanalyzed the 5' RACE reads and collapses them to one entry per CDR3 protein, without DNA. In all, the sample yields more than 350,000 distinct CDR3 sequences. The sample was blood. The receptor source for this set is a human donor with ulcerative colitis or Crohn's disease, or a healthy co-twin of an affected twin (not recorded which). Each CDR3 is given with its conserved first and last residue.

cdr3_length	j_call	v_call	cdr3_aa
13	TRBJ1-4	TRBV27	CASKVLSNEKLFF
13	TRBJ2-7	TRBV5-1	CARKGLALSEQYF
13	TRBJ2-5	TRBV9	CASSGRGGETQYF
12	TRBJ2-7	TRBV7-2	CASSLVGGRQYF
13	TRBJ2-2	TRBV7-2	CASSFDATGELFF
12	TRBJ2-7	TRBV5-4	CASSLMMGEQYF
14	TRBJ1-2	TRBV3-1	CASSHRQGPYGYTF
14	TRBJ1-1	TRBV12-3/TRBV12-4	CASSLRGELLEAFF
13	TRBJ2-5	TRBV7-8	CASSLTGMETQYF
16	TRBJ2-3	TRBV7-2	CASSLQAGDRTDTQYF
15	TRBJ2-7	TRBV10-3	CAISESRTLTYEQYF
13	TRBJ1-2	TRBV6-5	CASSLTWTYGYTF
15	TRBJ2-5	TRBV7-9	CASSLEFQGGETQYF
14	TRBJ1-5	TRBV28	CASSHGGAVRPQHF
14	TRBJ1-1	TRBV6-1	CASTSQLENTEAFF
11	TRBJ1-2	TRBV29-1	CSVVDEYGYTF
14	TRBJ2-7	TRBV9	CASSVELHSYEQYF
14	TRBJ2-1	TRBV11-2	CASSSINTGAEQFF
17	TRBJ1-6	TRBV7-6	CASSFLQGRSNNSPLHF
15	TRBJ2-1	TRBV5-1	CASSGGTAPYNEQFF
13	TRBJ2-7	TRBV10-3	CAISVRDRGEQYF
15	TRBJ2-2	TRBV5-1	CASSLESANTGELFF
12	TRBJ1-4	TRBV29-1	CSVLGQNEKLFF
14	TRBJ2-3	TRBV6-2/TRBV6-3	CASSTRTGIDTQYF
14	TRBJ2-1	TRBV5-1	CASSLGQGNNEQFF
16	TRBJ2-1	TRBV11-2	CASRGISREGYNEQFF
12	TRBJ1-2	TRBV15	CATSAGRLGYTF
13	TRBJ2-7	TRBV6-2/TRBV6-3	CASTQGGHDEQYF
15	TRBJ1-1	TRBV11-2	CASSNARMGNTEAFF
18	TRBJ2-3	TRBV7-3	CASSLTLAGGRSKDTQYF
15	TRBJ2-5	TRBV28	CASSPPGGGLETQYF
15	TRBJ1-1	TRBV6-1	CASSEAWGGGTEAFF
16	TRBJ2-5	TRBV5-4	CASSPITGTGQETQYF
14	TRBJ2-7	TRBV5-1	CASSSAIAYYEQYF
16	TRBJ2-7	TRBV6-5	CASSYVQTTSSYEQYF
19	TRBJ1-5	TRBV20-1	CSARDDRGKRKVVGQPQHF
15	TRBJ2-1	TRBV3-1	CASSRVRSSYNEQFF
15	TRBJ2-5	TRBV4-2	CASSQSYVGMETQYF
11	TRBJ2-7	TRBV30	CAWATGGEQYF
15	TRBJ1-5	TRBV7-8	CASSLSGRTHQPQHF
12	TRBJ2-1	TRBV6-6	CASSYEGDEQFF
14	TRBJ2-7	TRBV7-2	CASSLVGRAYEQYF
16	TRBJ2-1	TRBV7-3	CASSLTRGKGYNEQFF
15	TRBJ1-5	TRBV19	CASKGPQGSNQPQHF
18	TRBJ2-2	TRBV5-4	CASSRFGGLTTNTGELFF
13	TRBJ2-7	TRBV5-1	CASRGTSTYEQYF
15	TRBJ2-3	TRBV7-2	CASRYGLAPGETQYF
13	TRBJ1-5	TRBV29-1	CSVGSGNNQPQHF
12	TRBJ1-5	TRBV7-2	CASSFTGQPQHF
14	TRBJ2-1	TRBV20-1	CSAPAGRSYNEQFF
15	TRBJ1-6	TRBV25-1	CASSGLGGNSSPLHF
12	TRBJ2-1	TRBV7-2	CASSLLGIEQFF
16	TRBJ2-7	TRBV4-2	CASSQEGAGASYEQYF
15	TRBJ2-1	TRBV5-1	CASTRAGSSYNEQFF
12	TRBJ2-3	TRBV14	CASAIVRDTQYF
15	TRBJ2-4	TRBV5-6	CASSSTGGGKNIQYF